This T cell receptor (beta chain) is drawn from a study of blood T cells in healthy people across ages. The study's findings and limits: Naive CD4+ cell counts and diversity both ran higher in long-lived than in aged donors. Older individuals had lower TCR beta diversity per million T cells (the decline was roughly linear). Investigators viewed diversity estimates from one million T cells as underestimates, the study reported.

The V gene's germline CDR1 is SGHDN and CDR2 FVKESK. CDR3 length: 16 residues. V dropped 4 bases and J dropped 7 bases, with 20 bases sitting between them. It was with a sample-barcoded 5' primer and a J-beta primer mix that a second PCR of roughly 6 to 11 cycles was run. A single record per CDR3 protein comes from TCRdb applying MiXCR to the 5' RACE reads. Among hundreds of thousands of distinct CDR3 sequences listed, 62% were seen once. Turning to this clonotype: No antigen is known for it.

Individuals who donated were healthy Caucasians from Russia aged about 6 to 100. The receptor was isolated from a man under 40 in good health. This chain links TRBV14 with TRBJ2-1; tentatively, D is TRBD1 (5 bases). Sequencing used blood. DNA of the CDR3: TGTGCCAGCAGCCCTTCTCAGGGCTGGTTCGGGAATGAGCAGTTCTTC. Translating gives CASSPSQGWFGNEQFF.